A selection of T cell receptor beta chains follows, all from one sample in a study of cytomegalovirus exposure and HLA in healthy donors. Sequencing used immunoSEQ multiplex PCR; TCRdb keeps in-frame clones, though not all of them. The profile shows around 91,000 clones, 60% to 65% of them singletons. Material for sequencing was PBMCs. These receptors all stem from a human donor in good health. Both conserved end residues are part of each CDR3. The D gene is left open where the match is weak.

>TRBJ2-7|TRBV9|TRBD2
CASSPGNGGAGRSHEQYF
>TRBJ2-1|TRBV4-3|TRBD1
CASSQGTGNEQFF
>TRBJ1-4|TRBV7-8|-
CASRKEGVSEKLFF
>TRBJ2-2|TRBV14|TRBD1
CASSPGTGRLRTGELFF
>TRBJ2-5|TRBV28|-
CARNPGHRGETQYF
>TRBJ1-2|TRBV19|-
CASKKQGLNGYTF
>TRBJ1-2|TRBV6-4|-
CASSEHHRDGYGYTF
>TRBJ2-3|TRBV2|-
CAISRGATDTQYF
>TRBJ1-1|TRBV7-3|TRBD1
CASSLTRTGPKATEAFF
>TRBJ2-7|TRBV19|-
CASRYSRGSSYEQYF
>TRBJ1-2|TRBV6-5|-
CASSRGGPNYGYTF
>TRBJ2-2|TRBV2|TRBD1
CARAGTANTGELFF
>TRBJ2-7|TRBV5-1|-
CASSVPNYEQYF
>TRBJ2-3|TRBV7-9|-
CASSLRSGFTDTQYF
>TRBJ2-2|TRBV19|-
CASSMAGQTGELFF
>TRBJ2-1|TRBV18|TRBD1
CASSPGTDAYNEQFF
>TRBJ2-1|TRBV6-5|TRBD2
CASRPAGGHGNEQFF
>TRBJ2-7|TRBV6-5|TRBD1
CASSLRQGRIPEQYF